Presented here are 6 T cell receptor beta chains from one specimen sequenced in a study of control samples from healthy donors and cancer patients. Generated by immunoSEQ multiplex PCR, the TCRdb table keeps only in-frame clones and is missing some. In the table there are some 130,000 clones, roughly 89% of which are singletons. Sequenced input: blood. These TCRs come from a man aged 18 to 29 in good health.

A note on this clone: This same CDR3 is encoded by further DNA sequences in the sample. V usage is TRBV24-1 and J usage is TRBJ1-6; D is ambiguous. V lost 12 bases to trimming and J lost 8 bases, with 13 bases between them. CDR1 and CDR2 (germline): KGHDR, SFDVKD. CDR3 length: 12 amino acids. CDR3 protein: CASGSVDSPLHF. CDR3 bases: TGTGCCTCGGGTTCTGTGGATTCACCCCTCCACTTT.

The chain has TRBV11-2 and TRBJ2-7; D is unclear. CDR3 length: 11 amino acids. Germline V gene data show CDR1 as SGHAT and CDR2 as FQNNGV. V dropped 5 bases and J dropped 0 bases, with 2 bases sitting between them. The CDR3 sequence: CASSISYEQYF. In DNA, the CDR3 is TGTGCCAGCAGCATCTCCTACGAGCAGTACTTC.

The chain combines TRBV27 with TRBJ1-1; unclear D gene. The CDR3 length is 13 residues. The germline V gene encodes CDR1 MNHEY and CDR2 SMNVEV (reference sequence). The V gene lost 7 bases and the J gene lost 2 bases, with 11 bases spanning the gap. CDR3 protein: CASNQFVNTEAFF. DNA for the CDR3: TGTGCCAGCAATCAATTTGTAAACACTGAAGCTTTCTTT.

CDR3 nucleotides: TGTGCCAGCAGCTTTTCTGGGACTACCTTGGAGCAGTACTTC. As protein: CASSFSGTTLEQYF. The genes are TRBV5-4 and TRBJ2-7; 7 bases are shared with TRBD2. Germline trimming cut 2 bases from V and 7 bases from J; bases unmatched to any gene: 9. CDR1 is SGHNT, CDR2 YYREEE, per germline (reference sequence). The CDR3 runs 14 residues.

The V gene is TRBV6-1, the J gene TRBJ1-4; a possible D gene is TRBD1 (5 bases). This CDR3 region has 16 residues. Germline V gives CDR1 MNHNS, CDR2 SASEGT. The V gene lost 3 bases and the J gene lost 0 bases, with 11 bases spanning the gap. This CDR3 is CASSEPKTATNEKLFF. The CDR3 region has the DNA TGTGCCAGCAGTGAGCCAAAGACAGCAACTAATGAAAAACTGTTTTTT.

This chain joins TRBV27 and TRBJ1-6; D is undetermined. CDR1 is MNHEY and CDR2 is SMNVEV in the germline V gene (reference sequence). CDR3 length: 15 residues. Trimming took off 3 bases at V and 7 bases at J, with 13 bases between the two ends. The CDR3 sequence: CASSFGSLGNSPLHF. The DNA of the CDR3 is TGTGCCAGCAGTTTCGGCAGCTTGGGAAATTCACCCCTCCACTTT.